The 8 T cell receptor beta chains presented below share a single source sample, sequenced in a study of T-cell memory formation after mild COVID-19. Each CDR3 protein is one row after TCRdb ran MiXCR on the 5' RACE reads. This table holds 350,000 or so distinct CDR3 sequences, about 21% found once. The sample taken for sequencing was PBMCs or a T cell subset sorted from them (not recorded which). All receptors derive from an adult woman who had mild COVID-19 (a few samples of this study predate the infection). Cell type and time point are not known.

This clonotype was seen repeatedly, ten times or more. The J gene is TRBJ2-1, the V gene TRBV12-3 or TRBV12-4; 12 bases map to TRBD2. CDR3 length: 15 amino acids. V lost 5 bases, J lost 7 bases, and 6 bases stayed unmatched. The CDR3 nucleotides are TGTGCCAGCAGTCGACTAGCGGGAGAATCTAATGAGCAGTTCTTC. As protein: CASSRLAGESNEQFF.

The CDR3 sequence is CASSQEGGRNTQYF. DNA of the CDR3: TGCGCCAGCAGCCAAGAGGGTGGCAGGAATACGCAGTATTTT. The gene calls are TRBV4-1 and TRBJ2-3; no clear D. The CDR3 covers 14 residues. V gave up 0 bases and J gave up 7 bases, with 11 bases separating them. CDR1 and CDR2 from the germline V gene are MGHRA and YSYEKL.

The J gene is TRBJ1-1, the V gene TRBV19; 7 nucleotides agree with TRBD1. The ends lost 6 bases at V and 4 bases at J; junction bases unmatched: 8. CDR1 and CDR2 from the germline V gene are LNHDA and SQIVND (reference sequence). The CDR3 is 14 amino acids. CDR3 coding DNA: TGTGCCAGTAGGCACAGGGGAGATTCCACTGAAGCTTTCTTT. As protein: CASRHRGDSTEAFF.

This sequence joins TRBV7-9 and TRBJ1-3; D call uncertain. Germline CDR1 is SEHNR and CDR2 is FQNEAQ (reference sequence). Trimming took off 7 bases at V and 7 bases at J, with 14 bases between the two ends. The CDR3 contains 13 residues. CDR3 sequence reads: CASTGPNWNTIYF. Here the CDR3 DNA reads TGTGCCAGCACTGGACCGAATTGGAACACCATATATTTT.

This rearrangement joins TRBV29-1 to TRBJ2-7; TRBD1 matches 9 bases. In germline, CDR1 is SQVTM, CDR2 ANQGSEA. The CDR3 extends over 13 amino acids. V lost 4 bases and J lost 4; bases outside the gene matches: 5. CDR3 nucleotide sequence: TGCAGCGTTGTATCGGACAGGGGATACGAGCAGTACTTC. Protein: CSVVSDRGYEQYF.

This clonotype appeared a few times. This rearrangement joins TRBV7-2 to TRBJ2-3; D perhaps matches TRBD2 (6 bases). The CDR3 extends over 15 amino acids. Looked up from germline, CDR1 is SGHTA and CDR2 is FQGNSA. Trimming removed 6 bases at V and 3 bases at J, with 16 bases between. The CDR3 bases are TGTGCCAGCAGTGCGGTAGCGGCCCGGACAGATACGCAGTATTTT. Protein product: CASSAVAARTDTQYF.

This clonotype was counted a few times. The gene calls are TRBV18 and TRBJ2-7, with D unresolved. This CDR3 spans 13 amino acids. Germline lookup yields CDR1 KGHSH and CDR2 LQKENI. The V gene lost 6 bases and the J gene lost 3 bases, with 12 bases spanning the gap. The DNA of the CDR3 is TGTGCCAGCTCCCCCTACCTAGGCTACGAGCAGTACTTC. This sequence encodes CASSPYLGYEQYF.

The V call is TRBV10-3, the J call TRBJ2-7; the match to TRBD1 covers 8 bases. The trim removed 4 bases at V and 4 bases at J, leaving 12 bases unmatched. The CDR3 loop spans 16 amino acids. In germline, CDR1 is ENHRY, CDR2 SYGVKD. The CDR3 spells CAISALRTGSIYEQYF. The CDR3 coding sequence is TGTGCCATCAGTGCCTTAAGGACAGGGTCTATTTACGAGCAGTACTTC.